The T cell receptor beta chain described here comes from a study of cytomegalovirus exposure and HLA in healthy donors. Study outcomes and limitations: Later on, an analysis showed TCR association rates differing by HLA locus, with DRB1 the most and HLA-C the fewest. Many donors shared some public TCRs, even though most TCR sequences were rare. Later work associated roughly 15,000 TCR beta sequences with HLA alleles at 0.05 false discovery rate. Researchers reported in a later analysis that common viral pathogens appeared linked to several top clusters.

With 60 Vbeta and 13 Jbeta primers, the PCR was carried out. The method was immunoSEQ multiplex PCR; TCRdb's version includes in-frame clones alone and lacks a portion of them. The sample consists of about 120,000 clones, around 80% of them appearing once. A note on this clone: Its antigen is unknown. An end of the junction does not agree with germline; a read error may underlie this.

The CDR3 consists of 13 residues. Germline V gene data show CDR1 as SEHNR and CDR2 as FQNEAQ (reference sequence). This TCR was recovered from a man aged 50-60 years in good health and CMV-seronegative. The chain joins TRBV7-9 to TRBJ1-1; tentatively, D is TRBD1 (5 bases). Sequencing input: PBMCs. CDR3 region: CSSSRGGNTEAFF. CDR3 bases: TGTTCCAGCAGTAGGGGAGGGAACACTGAAGCTTTCTTT.